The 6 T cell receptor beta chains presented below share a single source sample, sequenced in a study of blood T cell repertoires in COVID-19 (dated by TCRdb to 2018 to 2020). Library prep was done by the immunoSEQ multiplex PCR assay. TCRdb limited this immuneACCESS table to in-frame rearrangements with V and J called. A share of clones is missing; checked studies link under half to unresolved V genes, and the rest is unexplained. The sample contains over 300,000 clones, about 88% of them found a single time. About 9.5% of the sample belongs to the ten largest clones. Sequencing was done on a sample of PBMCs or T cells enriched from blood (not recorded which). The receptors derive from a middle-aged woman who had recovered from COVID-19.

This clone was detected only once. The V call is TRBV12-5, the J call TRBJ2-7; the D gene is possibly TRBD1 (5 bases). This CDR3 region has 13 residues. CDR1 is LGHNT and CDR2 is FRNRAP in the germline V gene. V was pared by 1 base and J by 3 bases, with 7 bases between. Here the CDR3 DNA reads TGTGCTAGTGGTTTGGCAGGGCGCTACGAGCAGTACTTC. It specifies CASGLAGRYEQYF.

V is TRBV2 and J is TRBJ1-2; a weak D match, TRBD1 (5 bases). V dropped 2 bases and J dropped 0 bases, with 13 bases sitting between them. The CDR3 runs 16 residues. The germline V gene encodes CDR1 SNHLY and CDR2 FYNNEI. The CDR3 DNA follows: TGTGCCAGCAGTGAAACGGGCCCGGGGGCTAACTATGGCTACACCTTC. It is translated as CASSETGPGANYGYTF.

The CDR3 loop is CAIRTGGELDTEAFF. The CDR3 nucleotides are TGTGCCATCAGGACAGGGGGCGAGCTGGACACTGAAGCTTTCTTT. The chain carries TRBV10-3 and TRBJ1-1; 10 nucleotides line up with TRBD1. There are 15 residues in the CDR3. V was pared by 6 bases and J by 3 bases, with 7 bases of the junction left unmatched. CDR1 is ENHRY and CDR2 is SYGVKD in the germline V gene.

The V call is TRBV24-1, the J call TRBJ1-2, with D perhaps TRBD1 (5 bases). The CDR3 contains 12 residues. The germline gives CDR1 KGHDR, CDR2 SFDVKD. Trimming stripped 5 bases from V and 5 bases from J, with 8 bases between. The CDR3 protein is CATSGQGYGYTF. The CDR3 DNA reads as TGTGCCACCAGTGGCCAGGGTTATGGCTACACCTTC.

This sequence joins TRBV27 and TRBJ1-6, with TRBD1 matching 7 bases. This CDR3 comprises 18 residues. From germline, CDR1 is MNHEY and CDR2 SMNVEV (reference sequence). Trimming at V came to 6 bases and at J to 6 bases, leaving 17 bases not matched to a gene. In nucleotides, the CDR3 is TGTGCCAGCAGCCGCAAACCCCCTGGGGCAGGGGGTAATTCACCCCTCCACTTT. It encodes CASSRKPPGAGGNSPLHF.

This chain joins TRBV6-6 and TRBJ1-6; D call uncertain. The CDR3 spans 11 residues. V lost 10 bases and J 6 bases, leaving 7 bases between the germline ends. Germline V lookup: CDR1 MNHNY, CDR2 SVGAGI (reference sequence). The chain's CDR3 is CATTSNSPLHF. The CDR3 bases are TGTGCCACCACTTCTAATTCACCCCTCCACTTT.